Below are 21 T cell receptor beta chains sequenced from a single sample in a study of ipilimumab plus nivolumab after autologous stem cell transplantation. The repertoire was sequenced with immunoSEQ multiplex PCR; TCRdb's copy has only in-frame clones and lacks some. Altogether 15,000 to 20,000 clones are present, about 80% being singletons, with the ten largest covering 10% to 13%. The sequencing here drew on PBMCs, taken in a trial of ipilimumab plus nivolumab as post-transplant consolidation. The receptors were gathered from a male donor with diffuse large B-cell lymphoma.

As DNA, the CDR3 is TGTGCCAGCAGCTTGATCCTAGCGGGGGGACCGAATGAGCAGTTCTTC. Translating gives CASSLILAGGPNEQFF. The chain is built from TRBV5-8 and TRBJ2-1; TRBD2 aligns across 11 bases. Germline CDR1 is SGHTS and CDR2 is YDEGEE. The CDR3 covers 16 residues. V gave up 1 base and J gave up 7 bases; unmatched junction bases: 7.

This clone came up a few times. The identical CDR3 is also encoded by other nucleotide sequences in the sample. V is TRBV27 and J is TRBJ1-4, with a weak D call TRBD1 (5 bases). Germline V gene data show CDR1 as MNHEY and CDR2 as SMNVEV (reference sequence). The CDR3 has 13 residues. V was shortened by 3 bases and J by 6 bases, with 8 bases between the two germline ends. CDR3 sequence (DNA): TGTGCCAGCAGTTTCGGAGGGGATGAAAAACTGTTTTTT. It translates to CASSFGGDEKLFF.

This clone appeared once. The genes are TRBV7-9 and TRBJ2-5; perhaps TRBD2 as D (6 bases). The better agreement between TRBJ2-7 and the DNA end casts doubt on the J call. The CDR3 spans 16 residues. CDR1 is SEHNR, CDR2 FQNEAQ, per germline (reference sequence). The CDR3 sequence: CASSLVGRRGNYEQYF. In nucleotides, the CDR3 is TGTGCCAGCAGCTTAGTTGGACGGCGGGGCAACTACGAGCAGTACTTC.

The chain joins TRBV2 to TRBJ2-3; D is unresolved. The germline V and J ends were trimmed by 3 bases and 4 bases, with 14 bases remaining between them. Germline V gives CDR1 SNHLY, CDR2 FYNNEI. This CDR3 contains 15 residues. The DNA of the CDR3 is TGTGCCAGCAGTGAGGGTGCCTCAGGCGCAGATACGCAGTATTTT. It is translated as CASSEGASGADTQYF.

DNA for the CDR3: TGTGCCAGCAGTACAGGGGGCGGCGAGCAGTACTTC. This sequence encodes CASSTGGGEQYF. This chain connects TRBV27 to TRBJ2-7; TRBD1 aligns across 9 bases. This CDR3 is 12 amino acids long. Germline V gene lookup returns CDR1 MNHEY and CDR2 SMNVEV (reference sequence). V was pared by 5 bases and J by 6 bases, with 2 bases of the junction left unmatched.

This clone was recorded once. The chain joins TRBV4-2 to TRBJ1-2; 8 bases are a match to TRBD1. Germline-derived CDR1 and CDR2 are LGHNA and YNFKEQ. V lost 4 bases to trimming and J lost 3 bases; unmatched junction nucleotides: 4. There are 14 residues in the CDR3. The CDR3 nucleotides read TGTGCCAGCAGCCGGGGGGGACAGGACTATGGCTACACCTTC. Amino acids: CASSRGGQDYGYTF.

There are a few counts of this clone. The chain carries TRBV6-1 and TRBJ1-6, with D unclear. The germline V gene encodes CDR1 MNHNS and CDR2 SASEGT. Trimming cost V 2 bases and J 0 bases, with 20 bases left between them. The CDR3 contains 20 residues. DNA for the CDR3: TGTGCCAGCAGTGAAAGTGGAGCTGAACAGTCAAGCTCCTATAATTCACCCCTCCACTTT. It is translated as CASSESGAEQSSSYNSPLHF.

This clone was observed a few times. The genes are TRBV2 and TRBJ1-6, with TRBD1 matching over 9 bases. This CDR3 has 14 amino acids. CDR1 and CDR2 (germline): SNHLY, FYNNEI. Losses at the gene ends were 4 bases for V and 5 bases for J; bases not matched to a gene: 0. In DNA, the CDR3 is TGTGCCAGCAGTGGGACAGGGGATAATTCACCCCTCCACTTT. This codes for CASSGTGDNSPLHF.

CDR3 protein: CASSQDLQSSGANVLTF. Written as DNA, the CDR3 is TGTGCCAGCAGCCAAGACCTTCAGAGCTCTGGGGCCAACGTCCTGACTTTC. The chain has TRBV4-2 and TRBJ2-6; D is unclear. V was cut by 0 bases and J by 0 bases, with 9 bases left in between. Germline-derived CDR1 and CDR2 are LGHNA and YNFKEQ. CDR3 size: 17 residues.

The V gene is TRBV5-5, the J gene TRBJ2-7; no firm D call. Trimming removed 4 bases from V and 3 bases from J, with 14 bases in between. The CDR3 is made up of 14 amino acids. Germline V gives CDR1 SGHKS, CDR2 YYEKEE (reference sequence). CDR3 coding DNA: TGTGCCAGCAGCCTCGGGCTCCGAAACTACGAGCAGTACTTC. As protein: CASSLGLRNYEQYF.

J is TRBJ2-2 and V is TRBV18; D gene ambiguous. CDR1 and CDR2 (germline): KGHSH, LQKENI. CDR3 length: 15 residues. Trimming left V 3 bases short and J 0 bases short, with 8 bases between. The CDR3 DNA reads TGTGCCAGCTCACCGGGCGGCACGAACACCGGGGAGCTGTTTTTT. Residues: CASSPGGTNTGELFF.

The chain carries TRBV29-1 and TRBJ1-2, with 7 bases aligning to TRBD1. J gave up 5 bases and V 6 bases, and 9 bases lay outside the gene matches. This CDR3 comprises 13 residues. Germline V gene lookup returns CDR1 SQVTM and CDR2 ANQGSEA. Here the CDR3 reads CSVGGQQSYGYTF. CDR3 DNA: TGCAGCGTGGGGGGACAGCAATCTTATGGCTACACCTTC.

CDR3 residues: CASTVGIGVSEKLFF. The CDR3, as DNA: TGTGCCAGCACGGTGGGAATTGGGGTGTCTGAAAAACTGTTTTTT. This chain joins TRBV9 and TRBJ1-4; no definite D call. The V end was cut by 6 bases, the J end by 7 bases, with 19 bases between. The CDR3 is made up of 15 amino acids. Per germline, CDR1 SGDLS and CDR2 YYNGEE.

This chain uses TRBV6-1 with TRBJ1-6; no clear D gene. The V and J ends lost 1 base and 7 bases respectively, with 5 bases between them. Per the germline V gene, CDR1 is MNHNS and CDR2 is SASEGT. The CDR3 is 13 amino acids. The CDR3 DNA sequence: TGTGCCAGCAGTGAAGGGATAAATTCACCCCTCCACTTT. It encodes CASSEGINSPLHF.

This clone was seen a handful of times. The chain employs TRBV1 and TRBJ2-5; TRBD2 is the table's D call and was not checked against the DNA. TRBV1 is described as a pseudogene. The CDR3 loop spans 16 amino acids. DNA for the CDR3: TGCACCAGCAGCCAAGGTCACGTCGGGACTAGAAGGACCCAGTACTTC. This sequence encodes CTSSQGHVGTRRTQYF.

The chain couples TRBV7-9 to TRBJ2-7; D may match TRBD1 or TRBD2 (7 bases each). The germline gives CDR1 SEHNR, CDR2 FQNEAQ (reference sequence). Trimming removed 4 bases from V and 2 bases from J, with 15 bases in between. CDR3 length: 15 amino acids. In nucleotides, the CDR3 is TGTGCCAGCAGCTCAGGGGGGGATAACCCCTACGAGCAGTACTTC. Translation: CASSSGGDNPYEQYF.

This clone came up a few times. The chain carries TRBV11-2 and TRBJ2-1; perhaps D is TRBD1 or TRBD2 (6 bases each). The V end lost 0 bases, the J end lost 6 bases, and 27 bases lay between the germline ends. The CDR3 has 20 residues. Looked up from germline, CDR1 is SGHAT and CDR2 is FQNNGV. This CDR3 is CASSLEEGRRGTISANEQFF. The CDR3 DNA reads as TGTGCCAGCAGCTTAGAAGAGGGTCGGAGGGGGACCATTTCGGCCAATGAGCAGTTCTTC.

The V gene is TRBV6-6, the J gene TRBJ2-7, with TRBD1 identical over 9 bases. From germline, CDR1 is MNHNY and CDR2 SVGAGI (reference sequence). The CDR3 extends over 15 amino acids. The J segment lost 0 bases and the V segment lost 0 bases, leaving 0 bases of the junction unmatched. CDR3 sequence (DNA): TGTGCCAGCAGTTACTCGACAGGGGGCTCCTACGAGCAGTACTTC. It translates to CASSYSTGGSYEQYF.

The J gene is TRBJ1-1, the V gene TRBV7-3, with a possible D match to TRBD1 (5 bases). Per germline, CDR1 SGHTA and CDR2 FQGTGA. The length of the CDR3 is 13 residues. V lost 5 bases and J lost 1, with 8 bases in between. The CDR3 protein is CASSRQGNTEAFF. Written as DNA, the CDR3 is TGTGCCAGCAGCCGTCAGGGGAACACTGAAGCTTTCTTT.

The chain has TRBV6-5 and TRBJ1-5; a possible D gene is TRBD1 (6 bases). CDR3 size: 14 residues. Looked up from germline, CDR1 is MNHEY and CDR2 is SVGAGI. Trimming shortened V by 8 bases and J by 0 bases, and 11 bases separated the two germline ends. Written as DNA, the CDR3 is TGTGCCAGCCGGACAGCTTATAGCAATCAGCCCCAGCATTTT. Its protein is CASRTAYSNQPQHF.

The rearrangement joins TRBV27 to TRBJ1-1; tentatively, D is TRBD1 (6 bases). The V end was cut by 8 bases, the J end by 5 bases, with 12 bases between. Germline V gene data show CDR1 as MNHEY and CDR2 as SMNVEV (reference sequence). The CDR3 runs 12 residues. The DNA for the CDR3 is TGTGCCAGCCGTCAGGGGTCGACTGAAGCTTTCTTT. Translating it yields CASRQGSTEAFF.